One and the same sample provided the 5 T cell receptor beta chains below, sequenced in a study of CD8 T cells in ankylosing spondylitis. Overall study results and limits: Blood of patients with ankylosing spondylitis appeared to be characterized by a TCR beta motif of 8 or 9 highly homologous variants.

The antigens these receptors bind are not known. TCRdb fed the 5' RACE reads into MiXCR, producing one record per CDR3 protein. The profile shows 220,000 or so distinct CDR3 sequences, about 18% of them singletons. The sequenced sample was blood, either unsorted or a sorted T cell fraction (not recorded which). The receptors were sampled from a male donor with ankylosing spondylitis.

V and J are TRBV7-2 and TRBJ2-1; 12 bases agree with TRBD2. J gave up 3 bases and V 4 bases, and 1 base lay outside the gene matches. The CDR3 consists of 15 residues. Germline V lookup: CDR1 SGHTA, CDR2 FQGNSA. The CDR3 region is CASSWGLAGYNEQFF. CDR3 nucleotide sequence: TGTGCCAGCAGCTGGGGACTAGCGGGCTACAATGAGCAGTTCTTC.

The chain couples TRBV2 to TRBJ2-7; 7 nucleotides match TRBD2. The junction had 15 bases not matched to a gene; V was cut back by 6 bases and J by 7 bases. This CDR3 has 15 residues. Germline V lookup: CDR1 SNHLY, CDR2 FYNNEI. Written as DNA, the CDR3 is TGTGCCAGCAGATTAGGACTGGACATGGGGGGGGAGCAGTACTTC. Encoded protein: CASRLGLDMGGEQYF.

This clonotype was detected ten times or more. The chain combines TRBV29-1 with TRBJ2-5; 9 bases fit TRBD1. The CDR3 has 14 residues. Germline V gives CDR1 SQVTM, CDR2 ANQGSEA. Trimming removed 7 bases from V and 3 bases from J; junction bases left unmatched: 9. For the CDR3, the DNA is TGCAGCGCCAAACAGGGGGCGATGGAAGAGACCCAGTACTTC. It specifies CSAKQGAMEETQYF.

V and J are TRBV7-9 and TRBJ2-7; D is unresolved. Trimming left V 5 bases short and J 2 bases short, with 13 bases between. Germline CDR1 reads SEHNR; CDR2 reads FQNEAQ (reference sequence). This CDR3 is 14 amino acids long. The CDR3 sequence: CASSPRTEPYEQYF. The DNA for the CDR3 is TGTGCCAGCAGCCCTCGGACCGAACCCTACGAGCAGTACTTC.

There are a few counts of this clonotype. This chain links TRBV20-1 with TRBJ2-2, with TRBD2 matching over 10 bases. The V and J ends lost 1 base and 2 bases, in that order; junction bases with no gene match: 1. The CDR3 is 15 residues long. Germline V gene lookup returns CDR1 DFQATT and CDR2 SNEGSKA (reference sequence). The CDR3 DNA reads as TGCAGTGCTAGAGGACTAGCGGGTAACACCGGGGAGCTGTTTTTT. Translated: CSARGLAGNTGELFF.